The present entry profiles one TCR beta chain with its context. Around 10 ml fresh peripheral blood yielded the PBMCs. The V gene's germline CDR1 is MNHNS and CDR2 SASEGT. V lost 6 bases and J lost 5; bases outside the gene matches: 5. The CDR3 is made up of 15 amino acids. This sample stems from a study of T cells in Graves' hyperthyroidism and ophthalmopathy. Study at large: Pretreatment peripheral blood was obtained at initial diagnosis.

Amplification of TCR beta CDR3 regions used RNA as the template. Primed by the HTBI set, a first-round RT-PCR was run on the TCR CDR3. TCRdb used MiXCR to reprocess the multiplex PCR reads, holding one entry per CDR3 protein. The sample lists about 600,000 distinct CDR3 sequences, about a sixth seen once, with 3% to 4% in the top ten. The chain joins TRBV6-1 to TRBJ2-5, with TRBD2 identical over 14 bases. The specimen was blood. The clonotype comes from a woman between 40 and 55 years old with Graves' ophthalmopathy. The CDR3 sequence is CASRRLAGGGETQYF. The CDR3 DNA follows: TGTGCCAGCAGAAGACTAGCGGGGGGGGGTGAGACCCAGTACTTC.